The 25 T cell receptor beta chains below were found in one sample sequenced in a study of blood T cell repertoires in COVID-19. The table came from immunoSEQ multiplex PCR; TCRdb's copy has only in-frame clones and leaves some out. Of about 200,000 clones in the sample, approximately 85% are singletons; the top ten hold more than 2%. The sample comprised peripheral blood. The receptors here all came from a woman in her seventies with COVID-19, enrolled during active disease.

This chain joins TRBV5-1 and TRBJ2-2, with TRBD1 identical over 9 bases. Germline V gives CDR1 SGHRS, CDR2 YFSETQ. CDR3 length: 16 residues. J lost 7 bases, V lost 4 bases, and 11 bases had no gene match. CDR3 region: CASSALTGGSGGELFF. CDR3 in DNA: TGCGCCAGCAGCGCCCTTACAGGGGGCTCGGGCGGGGAGCTGTTTTTT. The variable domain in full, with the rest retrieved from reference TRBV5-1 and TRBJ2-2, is KAGVTQTPRYLIKTRGQQVTLSCSPISGHRSVSWYQQTPGQGLQFLFEYFSETQRNKGNFPGRFSGRQFSNSRSEMNVSTLELGDSALYLCASSALTGGSGGELFFGEGSRLTVL.

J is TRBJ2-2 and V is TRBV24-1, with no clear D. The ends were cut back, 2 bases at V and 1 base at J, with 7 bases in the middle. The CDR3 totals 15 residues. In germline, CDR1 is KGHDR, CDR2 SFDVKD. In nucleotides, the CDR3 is TGTGCCACCAGTGATTCTCGACAGAACACCGGGGAGCTGTTTTTT. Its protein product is CATSDSRQNTGELFF.

This chain's CDR3 is CASSSIGDTQYF. The CDR3 nucleotides are TGTGCCAGCAGCTCGATCGGGGATACGCAGTATTTT. The gene calls are TRBV7-3 and TRBJ2-3; D gene uncertain. Trimming stripped 4 bases from V and 6 bases from J, with 8 bases between. Germline CDR1 SGHTA, CDR2 FQGTGA. This CDR3 is 12 amino acids long.

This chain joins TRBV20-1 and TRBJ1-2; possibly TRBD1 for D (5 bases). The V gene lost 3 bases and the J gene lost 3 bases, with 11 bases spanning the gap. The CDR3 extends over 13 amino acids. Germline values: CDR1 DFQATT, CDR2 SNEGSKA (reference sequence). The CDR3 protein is CSASGGVDYGYTF. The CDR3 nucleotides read TGCAGTGCTAGTGGGGGGGTCGACTATGGCTACACCTTC.

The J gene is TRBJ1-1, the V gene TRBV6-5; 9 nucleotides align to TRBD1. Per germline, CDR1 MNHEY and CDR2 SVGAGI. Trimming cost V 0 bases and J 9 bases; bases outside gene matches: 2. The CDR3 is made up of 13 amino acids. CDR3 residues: CASSYSGTGKAFF. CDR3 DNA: TGTGCCAGCAGTTACTCGGGGACAGGGAAAGCTTTCTTT.

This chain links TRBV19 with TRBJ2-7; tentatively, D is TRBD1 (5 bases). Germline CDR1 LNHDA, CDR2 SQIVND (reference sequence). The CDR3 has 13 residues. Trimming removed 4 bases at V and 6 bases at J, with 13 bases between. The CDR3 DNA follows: TGTGCCAGTAGTAGTGGACAACCCCCCGAGCAGTACTTC. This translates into CASSSGQPPEQYF.

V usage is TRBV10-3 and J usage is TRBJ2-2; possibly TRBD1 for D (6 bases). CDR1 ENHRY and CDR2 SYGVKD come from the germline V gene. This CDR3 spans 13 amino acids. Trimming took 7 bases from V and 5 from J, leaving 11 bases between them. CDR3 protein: CAITRGETGELFF. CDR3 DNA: TGTGCCATCACCAGGGGAGAGACCGGGGAGCTGTTTTTT.

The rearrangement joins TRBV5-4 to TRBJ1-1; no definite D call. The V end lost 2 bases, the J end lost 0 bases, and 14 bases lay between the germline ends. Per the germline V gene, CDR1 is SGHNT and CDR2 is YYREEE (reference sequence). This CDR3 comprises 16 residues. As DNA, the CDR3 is TGTGCCAGCAGCTTTCGAGGCAGCCTAATGAACACTGAAGCTTTCTTT. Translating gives CASSFRGSLMNTEAFF.

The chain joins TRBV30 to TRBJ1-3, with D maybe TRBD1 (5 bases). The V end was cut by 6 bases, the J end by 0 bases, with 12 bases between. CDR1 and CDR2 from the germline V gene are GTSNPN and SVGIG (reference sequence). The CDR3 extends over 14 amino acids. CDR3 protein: CACKTVHSGNTIYF. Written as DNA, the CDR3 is TGTGCCTGCAAGACAGTACACTCTGGAAACACCATATATTTT.

The CDR3 here is CAISTRGGNYGYTF. CDR3 coding DNA: TGTGCCATCAGTACCCGGGGGGGGAACTATGGCTACACCTTC. This chain joins TRBV10-3 and TRBJ1-2, with D possibly TRBD1 on 5 matching bases. Trimming took 5 bases from V and 2 from J, leaving 12 bases between them. This CDR3 is 14 amino acids long. From germline, CDR1 is ENHRY and CDR2 SYGVKD.

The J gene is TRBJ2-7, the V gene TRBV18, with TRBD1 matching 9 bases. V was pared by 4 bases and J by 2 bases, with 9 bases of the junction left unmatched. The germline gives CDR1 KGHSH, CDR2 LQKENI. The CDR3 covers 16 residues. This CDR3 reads CASSRLGTGSPYEQYF. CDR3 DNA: TGTGCCAGCTCACGGCTTGGGACAGGGAGCCCCTACGAGCAGTACTTC.

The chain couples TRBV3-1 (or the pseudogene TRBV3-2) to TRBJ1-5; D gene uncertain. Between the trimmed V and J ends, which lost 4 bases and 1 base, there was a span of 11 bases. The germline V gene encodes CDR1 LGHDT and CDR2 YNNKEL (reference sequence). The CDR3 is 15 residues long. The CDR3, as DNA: TGTGCCAGCAGCCTCGGATCGGGGAGCAATCAGCCCCAGCATTTT. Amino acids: CASSLGSGSNQPQHF.

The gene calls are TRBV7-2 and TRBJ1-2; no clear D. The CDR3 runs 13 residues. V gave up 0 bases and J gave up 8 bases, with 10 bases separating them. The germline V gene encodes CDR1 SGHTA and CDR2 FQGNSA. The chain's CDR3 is CASSLAGGGGYTF. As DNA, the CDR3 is TGTGCCAGCAGCTTAGCGGGCGGAGGGGGCTACACCTTC. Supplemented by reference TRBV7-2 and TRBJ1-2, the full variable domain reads GAGVSQSPSNKVTEKGKDVELRCDPISGHTALYWYRQSLGQGLEFLIYFQGNSAPDKSGLPSDRFSAERTGGSVSTLTIQRTQQEDSAVYLCASSLAGGGGYTFGSGTRLTVV.

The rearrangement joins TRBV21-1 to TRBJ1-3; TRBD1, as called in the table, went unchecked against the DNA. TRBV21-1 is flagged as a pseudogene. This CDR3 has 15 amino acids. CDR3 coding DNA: TGTGCCAGCAGCACAAGGACAGGCGGTGGAAACACCATATATTTT. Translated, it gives CASSTRTGGGNTIYF.

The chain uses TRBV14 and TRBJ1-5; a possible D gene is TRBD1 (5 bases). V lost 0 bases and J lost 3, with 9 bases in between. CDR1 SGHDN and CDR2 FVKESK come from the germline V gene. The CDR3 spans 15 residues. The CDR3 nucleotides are TGTGCCAGCAGCCAAGAGGGGACTCTCAATCAGCCCCAGCATTTT. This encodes CASSQEGTLNQPQHF.

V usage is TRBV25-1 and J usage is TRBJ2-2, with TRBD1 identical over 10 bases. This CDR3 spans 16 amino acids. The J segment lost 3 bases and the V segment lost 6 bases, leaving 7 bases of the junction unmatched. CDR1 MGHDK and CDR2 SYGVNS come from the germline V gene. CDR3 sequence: CASRNPGTGDTGELFF. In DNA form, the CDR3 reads TGTGCCAGCAGGAACCCCGGGACAGGGGACACCGGGGAGCTGTTTTTT. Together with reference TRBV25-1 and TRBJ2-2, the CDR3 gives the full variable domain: EADIYQTPRYLVIGTGKKITLECSQTMGHDKMYWYQQDPGMELHLIHYSYGVNSTEKGDLSSESTVSRIRTEHFPLTLESARPSHTSQYLCASRNPGTGDTGELFFGEGSRLTVL.

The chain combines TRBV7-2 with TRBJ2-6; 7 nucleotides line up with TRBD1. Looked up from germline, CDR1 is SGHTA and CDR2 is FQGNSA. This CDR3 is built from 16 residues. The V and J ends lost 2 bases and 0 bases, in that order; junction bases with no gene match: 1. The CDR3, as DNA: TGTGCCAGCAGCTTATCAGGGGGCTCTGGGGCCAACGTCCTGACTTTC. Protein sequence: CASSLSGGSGANVLTF.

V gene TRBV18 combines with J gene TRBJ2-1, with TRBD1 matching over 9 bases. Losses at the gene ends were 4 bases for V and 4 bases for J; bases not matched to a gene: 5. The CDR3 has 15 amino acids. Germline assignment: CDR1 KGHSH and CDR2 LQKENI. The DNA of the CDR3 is TGTGCCAGCTCACGTGGGACAGGGACGTACAATGAGCAGTTCTTC. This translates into CASSRGTGTYNEQFF.

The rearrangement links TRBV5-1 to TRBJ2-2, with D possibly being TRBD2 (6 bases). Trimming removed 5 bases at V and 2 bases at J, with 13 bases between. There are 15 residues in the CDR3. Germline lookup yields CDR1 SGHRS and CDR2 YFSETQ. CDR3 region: CASRVLAGNTGELFF. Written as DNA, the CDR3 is TGCGCCAGCAGAGTACTAGCCGGTAACACCGGGGAGCTGTTTTTT.

CDR3 DNA sequence: TGTGCCAGCAGCCGTGTTGGCAGGGGGCTCTATGGCTACACCTTC. Translated, it gives CASSRVGRGLYGYTF. The chain employs TRBV5-6 and TRBJ1-2; 8 bases fit TRBD1. The CDR3 totals 15 residues. The V segment lost 4 bases and the J segment 4 bases; nucleotides outside the gene matches: 9. Germline CDR1 reads SGHDT; CDR2 reads YYEEEE.

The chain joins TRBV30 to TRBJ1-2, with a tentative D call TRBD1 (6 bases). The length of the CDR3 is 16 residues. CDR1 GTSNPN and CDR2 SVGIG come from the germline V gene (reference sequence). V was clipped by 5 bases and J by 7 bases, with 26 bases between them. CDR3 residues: CAWAGGARPQQGGYTF. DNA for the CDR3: TGTGCCTGGGCGGGGGGGGCGCGCCCCCAACAAGGTGGCTACACCTTC. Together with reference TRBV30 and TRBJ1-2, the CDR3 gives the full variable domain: SQTIHQWPATLVQPVGSPLSLECTVEGTSNPNLYWYRQAAGRGLQLLFYSVGIGQISSEVPQNLSASRPQDRQFILSSKKLLLSDSGFYLCAWAGGARPQQGGYTFGSGTRLTVV.

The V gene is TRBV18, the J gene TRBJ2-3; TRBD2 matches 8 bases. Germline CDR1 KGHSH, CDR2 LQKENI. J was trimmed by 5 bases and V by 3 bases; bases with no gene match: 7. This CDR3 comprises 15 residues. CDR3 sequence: CASSPAGLALDTQYF. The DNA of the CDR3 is TGTGCCAGCTCACCCGCCGGACTAGCCTTAGATACGCAGTATTTT.

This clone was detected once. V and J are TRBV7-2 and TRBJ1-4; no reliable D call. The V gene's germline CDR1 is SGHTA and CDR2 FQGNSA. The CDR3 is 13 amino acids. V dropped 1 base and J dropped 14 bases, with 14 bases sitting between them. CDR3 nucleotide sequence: TGTGCCAGCAGCTTAGGGGAGGCGACAAGGCTGTTTTTT. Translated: CASSLGEATRLFF.

The CDR3 nucleotides read TGCGCCAGCAGCTTGACAGGGATTGACTACGAGCAGTACTTC. This translates into CASSLTGIDYEQYF. V and J are TRBV5-1 and TRBJ2-7; tentative D call: TRBD1 (6 bases). There are 14 residues in the CDR3. Trimming removed 1 base at V and 3 bases at J, with 11 bases between. Germline loops: CDR1 SGHRS, CDR2 YFSETQ.

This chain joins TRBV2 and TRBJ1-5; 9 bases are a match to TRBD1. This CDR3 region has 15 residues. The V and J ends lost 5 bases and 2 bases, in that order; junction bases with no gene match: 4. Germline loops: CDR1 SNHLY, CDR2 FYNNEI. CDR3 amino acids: CASSQQGARNQPQHF. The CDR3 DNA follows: TGTGCCAGCAGTCAACAGGGGGCTCGCAATCAGCCCCAGCATTTT.